This TCR beta chain was found in a study of blood T cell repertoires in COVID-19. Study context: From the United States, Italy and Spain came samples of acute and convalescent COVID-19. Nucleic acid was either cDNA or gDNA, and it came from T cells, B-cell-depleted T cells, or PBMCs.

Germline loops: CDR1 SEHNR, CDR2 FQNEAQ (reference sequence). V gave up 5 bases and J gave up 2 bases; unmatched junction bases: 6. The CDR3 runs to 15 residues. Per the original data handling: Scientists estimated how many nucleated cells there were by amplifying reference gene primers. The protocol was immunoSEQ multiplex PCR, while the TCRdb copy is restricted to in-frame clones and leaves out a portion. D and trimming come from the DNA, and the V and J calls and clone size come from that table. The repertoire has roughly 61,000 clones, under 90% of them found once; the top ten carry roughly 4.5%.

The receptor was isolated from a man in his forties with active COVID-19. The material sequenced was peripheral blood. The V gene is TRBV7-9, the J gene TRBJ2-5; 9 positions agree with TRBD1. Written as DNA, the CDR3 is TGTGCCAGCAGCCCCGGACAGGGGTCTCAAGAGACCCAGTACTTC. Its translation is CASSPGQGSQETQYF.